This T cell receptor (beta chain) originates from a study of graft-versus-host responses after intestinal transplantation. Graft samples were processed, releasing intraepithelial and lamina propria lymphocytes. With V trimmed by 5 bases and J by 2 bases, 6 bases remained unmatched. The CDR3 loop spans 15 amino acids. Germline lookup yields CDR1 SGHVS and CDR2 FNYEAQ. The method was immunoSEQ multiplex PCR; TCRdb's version includes in-frame clones alone and lacks a portion of them. The sample includes 8,500 to 14,000 clones, approximately 76% seen only once; the top ten take over 8%. The TCR comes from a human patient who received an intestinal transplant, so some T cells may come from the graft donor. The V call is TRBV7-6, the J call TRBJ1-1; 9 bases match TRBD1. This specimen consisted of ileum tissue, obtained 23 days after intestinal transplant. CDR3 sequence reads: CASSDRDRVNTEAFF. The CDR3, as DNA: TGTGCCAGCAGCGACCGGGACAGGGTAAACACTGAAGCTTTCTTT.